The 31 T cell receptor beta chains below come from one sample, sequenced in a study of T cell changes during pregnancy in multiple sclerosis. The table came from immunoSEQ multiplex PCR; TCRdb's copy has only in-frame clones and leaves some out. The sample contains 39,000 or so clones, approximately 91% of which appear only once. Sequenced material: CD4+ T cells from peripheral blood mononuclear cells, taken after pregnancy. These TCRs come from a female donor in good health, enrolled as a control in a pregnancy study.

The V call is TRBV6-5, the J call TRBJ2-5, with no clear D. CDR3 length: 13 residues. Germline assignment: CDR1 MNHEY and CDR2 SVGAGI. V lost 4 bases, J lost 0 bases, and 6 bases lay in between. The CDR3 protein is CASSSQYQETQYF. The CDR3 bases are TGTGCCAGCAGTTCCCAGTACCAAGAGACCCAGTACTTC.

This chain uses TRBV5-4 with TRBJ2-7; 7 nucleotides match TRBD2. The CDR3 length is 14 residues. Germline CDR1 SGHNT, CDR2 YYREEE (reference sequence). The trim removed 4 bases at V and 2 bases at J, leaving 6 bases unmatched. The CDR3 reads CASSDRGGTYEQYF. CDR3 sequence (DNA): TGTGCCAGCAGCGACCGCGGGGGTACCTACGAGCAGTACTTC.

This chain uses TRBV30 with TRBJ2-5; possibly TRBD2 for D (6 bases). The V gene lost 7 bases and the J gene lost 6 bases, with 21 bases spanning the gap. The germline V gene has CDR1 GTSNPN and CDR2 SVGIG (reference sequence). The CDR3 loop spans 14 amino acids. The CDR3 coding sequence is TGTGCCTCCCTCCCCGGGACTTCCGCCAAGACCCAGTACTTC. This gives the protein CASLPGTSAKTQYF.

The gene calls are TRBV5-1 and TRBJ2-1, with 7 positions matching TRBD2. Unmatched junction bases numbered 7, after V lost 4 bases and J lost 3 bases. Germline CDR1 SGHRS, CDR2 YFSETQ. The CDR3 sequence is 15 residues long. Here the CDR3 DNA reads TGCGCCAGCAGCCCGTTAGCGGGCCACTACAATGAGCAGTTCTTC. It specifies CASSPLAGHYNEQFF.

The CDR3 is CASSLSSGRGETQYF. CDR3 bases: TGTGCCAGCAGCTTGAGTTCCGGGCGAGGGGAGACCCAGTACTTC. The chain carries TRBV5-8 and TRBJ2-5, with a weak D call TRBD2 (5 bases). CDR1 is SGHTS and CDR2 is YDEGEE in the germline V gene. V was clipped by 1 base and J by 5 bases, with 15 bases between them. The CDR3 is made up of 15 amino acids. The full variable domain, rest sourced from reference TRBV5-8 and TRBJ2-5, is EAGVTQSPTHLIKTRGQQATLRCSPISGHTSVYWYQQALGLGLQFLLWYDEGEERNRGNFPPRFSGRQFPNYSSELNVNALELEDSALYLCASSLSSGRGETQYFGPGTRLLVL.

Here the CDR3 DNA reads TGTGCCACCAGCAGAGAATTACCCCCGGAGTATTTT. Translation: CATSRELPPEYF. This chain links TRBV15 with TRBJ2-3; D gene uncertain. CDR3 length equals 12 residues. V was clipped by 0 bases and J by 13 bases, with 11 bases between them. Per the germline V gene, CDR1 is LNHNV and CDR2 is YYDKDF (reference sequence).

The chain joins TRBV2 to TRBJ1-2; 7 bases align to TRBD1. The V gene's germline CDR1 is SNHLY and CDR2 FYNNEI. CDR3 size: 17 residues. The junction had 11 bases not matched to a gene; V was cut back by 0 bases and J by 4 bases. The chain's CDR3 is CASSEAPPTGRAYGYTF. CDR3 bases: TGTGCCAGCAGTGAAGCCCCCCCGACAGGGAGAGCCTATGGCTACACCTTC.

The table lists this clone with a count of one. The CDR3 DNA follows: TGTGCCAGCAGTCCCCAAGGGGCCGGGGAGCTGTTTTTT. Protein: CASSPQGAGELFF. The chain joins TRBV27 to TRBJ2-2; a weak D match, TRBD1 (5 bases). V was shortened by 5 bases and J by 6 bases, with 10 bases between the two germline ends. CDR3 length: 13 residues. Per the germline V gene, CDR1 is MNHEY and CDR2 is SMNVEV (reference sequence).

V usage is TRBV30 and J usage is TRBJ1-2; TRBD1 is a possible D gene (6 bases). Germline V gene lookup returns CDR1 GTSNPN and CDR2 SVGIG (reference sequence). V gave up 8 bases and J gave up 1 base, with 14 bases separating them. The CDR3 is made up of 13 amino acids. This chain's CDR3 is CAGRQGGNYGYTF. In DNA, the CDR3 is TGTGCCGGCAGACAAGGGGGTAACTATGGCTACACCTTC.

CDR3 nucleotide sequence: TGTGCCAGCAGCCCCCTCCGCGGGGGTGACAATCAGCCCCAGCATTTT. Residues: CASSPLRGGDNQPQHF. The J gene is TRBJ1-5, the V gene TRBV11-2; D is possibly TRBD1 (5 bases). V lost 5 bases and J 3 bases, leaving 17 bases between the germline ends. In germline, CDR1 is SGHAT, CDR2 FQNNGV. The CDR3 totals 16 residues.

The sample holds a few counts of this clone. The chain links TRBV5-4 to TRBJ2-7; D possibly corresponds to TRBD2 (5 bases). The CDR3 covers 15 residues. CDR1 is SGHNT and CDR2 is YYREEE in the germline V gene (reference sequence). V was pared by 1 base and J by 0 bases, with 11 bases between. The CDR3 DNA sequence: TGTGCCAGCAGCTTGCGCGCCAGCGGCTCCTACGAGCAGTACTTC. It codes for CASSLRASGSYEQYF.

The gene calls are TRBV11-3 and TRBJ1-4; D is possibly TRBD1 (5 bases). The V and J ends lost 0 bases and 0 bases respectively, with 8 bases between them. CDR1 SGHNT and CDR2 YENEEA come from the germline V gene. The CDR3 has 16 amino acids. CDR3 protein: CASSLEGTTTNEKLFF. The CDR3 bases are TGTGCCAGCAGCTTAGAGGGGACTACAACTAATGAAAAACTGTTTTTT.

The rearrangement links TRBV19 to TRBJ1-1; tentative D call: TRBD1 (5 bases). CDR1 LNHDA and CDR2 SQIVND come from the germline V gene (reference sequence). The CDR3 covers 15 residues. V lost 4 bases and J lost 12, with 24 bases in between. The CDR3 loop is CASSREDLGRGATFF. CDR3 coding DNA: TGTGCCAGTAGTAGGGAGGATCTTGGGCGAGGGGCAACTTTCTTT.

The CDR3: CASSVWGGPGPSGNTIYF. The CDR3, as DNA: TGTGCCAGCAGCGTATGGGGGGGCCCAGGGCCCTCTGGAAACACCATATATTTT. The gene calls are TRBV9 and TRBJ1-3; D possibly corresponds to TRBD1 (6 bases). The CDR3 consists of 18 residues. V lost 1 base and J 0 bases, leaving 17 bases between the germline ends. From germline, CDR1 is SGDLS and CDR2 YYNGEE. Filled out from reference TRBV9 and TRBJ1-3, the complete variable domain reads DSGVTQTPKHLITATGQRVTLRCSPRSGDLSVYWYQQSLDQGLQFLIQYYNGEERAKGNILERFSAQQFPDLHSELNLSSLELGDSALYFCASSVWGGPGPSGNTIYFGEGSWLTVV.

J is TRBJ2-7 and V is TRBV28; tentative D call: TRBD1 (6 bases). Germline V gene lookup returns CDR1 MDHEN and CDR2 SYDVKM. CDR3 length: 15 residues. Between the trimmed V and J ends, which lost 10 bases and 3 bases, there was a span of 22 bases. Written as DNA, the CDR3 is TGTGCCACCCGAATATCGTCCCAGGGGTACTACGAGCAGTACTTC. Protein product: CATRISSQGYYEQYF.

The chain recombines TRBV7-2 with TRBJ1-1; D perhaps matches TRBD1 (6 bases). CDR3 size: 15 residues. Germline CDR1 and CDR2: SGHTA and FQGNSA. V was shortened by 2 bases and J by 5 bases, with 15 bases between the two germline ends. The CDR3 loop reads CASSLRGTMWTEAFF. In DNA, the CDR3 is TGTGCCAGCAGCTTAAGGGGGACAATGTGGACTGAAGCTTTCTTT.

This clone was seen a single time. This chain joins TRBV9 and TRBJ1-1; D may be TRBD1 (6 bases). The CDR3 extends over 14 amino acids. Trimming shortened V by 3 bases and J by 0 bases, and 9 bases separated the two germline ends. Germline V gene lookup returns CDR1 SGDLS and CDR2 YYNGEE. DNA of the CDR3: TGTGCCAGCAGCGGAACAGGGATGAACACTGAAGCTTTCTTT. Protein sequence: CASSGTGMNTEAFF.

This chain uses TRBV4-3 with TRBJ1-1; D gene unclear. Germline CDR1 is LGHNA and CDR2 is YSLEER. V lost 1 base and J 1 base, leaving 7 bases between the germline ends. The CDR3 spans 14 residues. The CDR3 nucleotides read TGCGCCAGCAGCCAAGTTGCGGGGAACACTGAAGCTTTCTTT. The encoded protein is CASSQVAGNTEAFF.

This clone was counted only a few times. The chain recombines TRBV27 with TRBJ1-1, with D tentatively TRBD1 (5 bases). Per germline, CDR1 MNHEY and CDR2 SMNVEV (reference sequence). The CDR3 runs to 14 residues. The V gene lost 2 bases and the J gene lost 2 bases, with 9 bases spanning the gap. Written as DNA, the CDR3 is TGTGCCAGCAGTTTAACAGGACCCAACACTGAAGCTTTCTTT. Protein: CASSLTGPNTEAFF.

This rearrangement joins TRBV6-5 to TRBJ1-5; TRBD1 matches 10 bases. Germline V gives CDR1 MNHEY, CDR2 SVGAGI. The junction had 5 bases not matched to a gene; V was cut back by 5 bases and J by 4 bases. The CDR3 runs 15 residues. The CDR3 sequence is CASSKDRGINQPQHF. The CDR3 DNA is TGTGCCAGCAGTAAGGACAGGGGGATAAATCAGCCCCAGCATTTT.

J is TRBJ1-5 and V is TRBV5-4; D call uncertain. The CDR3 has 13 residues. Germline V gene sequence: CDR1 SGHNT, CDR2 YYREEE (reference sequence). V lost 4 bases and J lost 3, with 8 bases in between. The CDR3 DNA sequence: TGTGCCAGCAGCGACGGGTACAATCAGCCCCAGCATTTT. Translated: CASSDGYNQPQHF.

This sequence joins TRBV15 and TRBJ2-3; D is possibly TRBD2 (6 bases). Per the germline V gene, CDR1 is LNHNV and CDR2 is YYDKDF (reference sequence). Trimming pared 8 bases from V and 0 bases from J, leaving 9 bases between. This CDR3 comprises 13 residues. The chain's CDR3 is CATEAGSTDTQYF. As DNA, the CDR3 is TGTGCCACCGAGGCGGGAAGCACAGATACGCAGTATTTT.

The gene calls are TRBV15 and TRBJ2-1; D might be TRBD2 (5 bases). Germline V gene data show CDR1 as LNHNV and CDR2 as YYDKDF (reference sequence). The CDR3 is 16 amino acids. V shed 5 bases and J shed 6 bases, with 20 bases lying between them. CDR3 residues: CATSLAPRSSSNEQFF. Written as DNA, the CDR3 is TGTGCCACCAGCCTAGCTCCTCGGTCTAGTAGCAATGAGCAGTTCTTC. Full variable domain (outside the CDR3, taken from reference TRBV15 and TRBJ2-1): DAMVIQNPRYQVTQFGKPVTLSCSQTLNHNVMYWYQQKSSQAPKLLFHYYDKDFNNEADTPDNFQSRRPNTSFCFLDIRSPGLGDTAMYLCATSLAPRSSSNEQFFGPGTRLTVL.

This chain uses TRBV18 with TRBJ2-7, with D possibly being TRBD1 (5 bases). Germline V lookup: CDR1 KGHSH, CDR2 LQKENI. The CDR3 spans 13 residues. Deletions cut 4 bases from V and 2 bases from J, with 9 bases between. The chain's CDR3 is CASSRAGTYEQYF. CDR3 DNA: TGTGCCAGCTCACGGGCAGGGACCTACGAGCAGTACTTC.

The V call is TRBV25-1, the J call TRBJ2-3; 8 bases align to TRBD2. V lost 1 base to trimming and J lost 3 bases; unmatched junction nucleotides: 3. Looked up from germline, CDR1 is MGHDK and CDR2 is SYGVNS. CDR3 length: 15 amino acids. The CDR3 sequence is CASSESASGTDTQYF. The CDR3, as DNA: TGTGCCAGCAGTGAATCTGCTAGCGGGACAGATACGCAGTATTTT.

The rearrangement links TRBV30 to TRBJ1-4; 9 bases match TRBD1. In germline, CDR1 is GTSNPN, CDR2 SVGIG (reference sequence). V trimming: 2 bases; J trimming: 8 bases; junction bases outside the gene matches: 9. The CDR3 runs 15 residues. This CDR3 reads CAWSWAGTGNEKLFF. CDR3 nucleotide sequence: TGTGCCTGGAGTTGGGCCGGGACAGGGAACGAAAAACTGTTTTTT.

The chain carries TRBV30 and TRBJ2-3, with D possibly matching TRBD2 (6 bases). CDR1 and CDR2 from the germline V gene are GTSNPN and SVGIG (reference sequence). This CDR3 contains 15 residues. V shed 3 bases and J shed 2 bases, with 15 bases lying between them. CDR3 bases: TGTGCCTGGAGGACACTAGCTGGGGACACAGATACGCAGTATTTT. Protein: CAWRTLAGDTDTQYF.

This clone has only a few counts. The V gene is TRBV19, the J gene TRBJ2-2; TRBD2 matches at 7 bases. The CDR3 totals 16 residues. Germline lookup yields CDR1 LNHDA and CDR2 SQIVND (reference sequence). V lost 6 bases and J lost 3; bases outside the gene matches: 10. This CDR3 reads CASSRPSGSDTGELFF. DNA for the CDR3: TGTGCCAGTAGCAGACCTAGCGGCTCGGACACCGGGGAGCTGTTTTTT.

The rearrangement links TRBV15 to TRBJ2-1, with 11 bases fitting TRBD2. J lost 6 bases, V lost 0 bases, and 4 bases had no gene match. The CDR3 runs 16 residues. In germline, CDR1 is LNHNV, CDR2 YYDKDF (reference sequence). The CDR3 bases are TGTGCCACCAGCAGAGATCTAGCGGGAGGAGGCAATGAGCAGTTCTTC. Translation: CATSRDLAGGGNEQFF.

This clone was detected only once. The CDR3 here is CAISPTSRSSYNEQFF. The CDR3 bases are TGTGCCATCAGTCCGACTAGCCGAAGCTCCTACAATGAGCAGTTCTTC. The J gene is TRBJ2-1, the V gene TRBV10-3, with 7 positions matching TRBD2. V gave up 5 bases and J gave up 0 bases; unmatched junction bases: 7. This CDR3 comprises 16 residues. The germline gives CDR1 ENHRY, CDR2 SYGVKD.

The V and J genes are TRBV15 and TRBJ2-2, with a tentative D call TRBD1 (7 bases). With 5 bases removed from V and 4 bases from J, the gap between germline ends came to 14 bases. The V gene's germline CDR1 is LNHNV and CDR2 YYDKDF (reference sequence). The CDR3 is 15 residues long. The CDR3 DNA is TGTGCCACCAGCGGTGCAGGGGGAGGCACCGGGGAGCTGTTTTTT. Amino acid sequence: CATSGAGGGTGELFF.